The 27 T cell receptor beta chains presented below share a single source sample, sequenced in a study of blood T cell repertoires in COVID-19. Produced via immunoSEQ multiplex PCR; TCRdb's table is partial and in-frame only. The data contain about 170,000 clones, 87% of them singletons. The material sequenced was peripheral blood. The receptors derive from a man between 18 and 29 years old with active or convalescent COVID-19.

The chain recombines TRBV6-5 with TRBJ2-7; tentatively, D is TRBD2 (6 bases). V gave up 5 bases and J gave up 3 bases, with 11 bases separating them. Germline values: CDR1 MNHEY, CDR2 SVGAGI. This CDR3 region has 13 residues. The CDR3 bases are TGTGCCAGCAGTCGGGACTGGGACTACGAGCAGTACTTC. Translating gives CASSRDWDYEQYF.

The chain uses TRBV29-1 and TRBJ2-3; 15 nucleotides line up with TRBD2. V lost 6 bases, J lost 8 bases, and 6 bases stayed unmatched. Germline V gives CDR1 SQVTM, CDR2 ANQGSEA. The CDR3 extends over 14 amino acids. CDR3 sequence (DNA): TGCAGCGTGGGACTAGCGGGAGGACCGGGTACGCAGTATTTT. The encoded protein is CSVGLAGGPGTQYF.

The genes are TRBV19 and TRBJ2-7; 7 nucleotides agree with TRBD1. The CDR3 is 15 residues long. Germline V gene sequence: CDR1 LNHDA, CDR2 SQIVND (reference sequence). The V and J ends lost 6 bases and 2 bases, in that order; junction bases with no gene match: 10. CDR3 amino acids: CASSEPGQKTYEQYF. CDR3 coding DNA: TGTGCCAGTAGCGAACCGGGACAGAAGACCTACGAGCAGTACTTC.

The V gene is TRBV7-2, the J gene TRBJ2-5; the match to TRBD1 covers 7 bases. Germline lookup yields CDR1 SGHTA and CDR2 FQGNSA. Unmatched junction bases numbered 10, after V lost 7 bases and J lost 5 bases. This CDR3 contains 14 residues. The CDR3 DNA reads as TGTGCCAGCAAGGGGGCCGGTTGGATCGAGACCCAGTACTTC. This encodes CASKGAGWIETQYF.

The V and J genes are TRBV19 and TRBJ2-1; D gene ambiguous. The CDR3 spans 13 residues. The ends were cut back, 3 bases at V and 6 bases at J, with 9 bases in the middle. Germline lookup yields CDR1 LNHDA and CDR2 SQIVND (reference sequence). CDR3 sequence reads: CASSILLVNEQFF. The CDR3 DNA follows: TGTGCCAGTAGTATCCTCCTCGTCAATGAGCAGTTCTTC.

The V call is TRBV20-1, the J call TRBJ1-3; the D is unclear. CDR1 and CDR2 (germline): DFQATT, SNEGSKA (reference sequence). CDR3 size: 10 residues. Deletions cut 4 bases from V and 4 bases from J, with 2 bases between. CDR3 sequence (DNA): TGCAGTGCTACGGGAAACACCATATATTTT. This encodes CSATGNTIYF.

The chain carries TRBV18 and TRBJ1-4, with a possible D match to TRBD1 (6 bases). The CDR3 totals 14 residues. CDR1 KGHSH and CDR2 LQKENI come from the germline V gene. Between the trimmed V and J ends, which lost 8 bases and 5 bases, there was a span of 15 bases. The CDR3 nucleotides read TGTGCCAGCAGAGAAGGACAGACAAATGAAAAACTGTTTTTT. This codes for CASREGQTNEKLFF.

CDR3 coding DNA: TGCAGCGTAGTAGCGGGGGCCTTCGTTGAGCAGTTCTTC. As protein: CSVVAGAFVEQFF. The chain carries TRBV29-1 and TRBJ2-1, with 9 bases aligning to TRBD2. CDR1 and CDR2 (germline): SQVTM, ANQGSEA. This CDR3 has 13 amino acids. With V trimmed by 6 bases and J by 9 bases, 9 bases remained unmatched.

The V call is TRBV5-4, the J call TRBJ1-4; D uncertain. Germline CDR1 and CDR2: SGHNT and YYREEE (reference sequence). The CDR3 loop spans 16 amino acids. Trimming stripped 1 base from V and 10 bases from J, with 20 bases between. This CDR3 is CASSLFQGDFFGKLFF. The CDR3 region has the DNA TGTGCCAGCAGCTTGTTCCAAGGAGACTTCTTCGGAAAACTGTTTTTT.

In this sample, this clone turned up once. The chain is built from TRBV9 and TRBJ1-4; D may be TRBD1 (5 bases). The CDR3 extends over 16 amino acids. Germline V gives CDR1 SGDLS, CDR2 YYNGEE. Trimming shortened V by 1 base and J by 8 bases, and 18 bases separated the two germline ends. CDR3 amino acids: CASSVRTGGIGEKLFF. The DNA for the CDR3 is TGTGCCAGCAGCGTACGGACGGGGGGGATAGGAGAAAAACTGTTTTTT.

This clone was counted a few times. The genes are TRBV15 and TRBJ1-2; D is unresolved. CDR1 is LNHNV and CDR2 is YYDKDF in the germline V gene (reference sequence). The V end lost 3 bases, the J end lost 10 bases, and 21 bases lay between the germline ends. The CDR3 is 15 residues long. This CDR3 reads CATSSDGSPQEVYTF. CDR3 coding DNA: TGTGCCACCAGCAGTGATGGGTCTCCCCAGGAAGTCTACACCTTC.

The V and J genes are TRBV7-9 and TRBJ1-1, with TRBD1 as a possible D gene (5 bases). V gave up 3 bases and J gave up 4 bases, with 9 bases separating them. The CDR3 runs 13 residues. CDR1 SEHNR and CDR2 FQNEAQ come from the germline V gene (reference sequence). The CDR3 region is CASSFMGGTEAFF. CDR3 DNA: TGTGCCAGCAGCTTTATGGGGGGCACTGAAGCTTTCTTT. The full variable domain, rest sourced from reference TRBV7-9 and TRBJ1-1, is DTGVSQNPRHKITKRGQNVTFRCDPISEHNRLYWYRQTLGQGPEFLTYFQNEAQLEKSRLLSDRFSAERPKGSFSTLEIQRTEQGDSAMYLCASSFMGGTEAFFGQGTRLTVV.

J is TRBJ2-7 and V is TRBV30, with D possibly being TRBD1 (5 bases). Between the trimmed V and J ends, which lost 0 bases and 7 bases, there was a span of 10 bases. This CDR3 spans 12 amino acids. CDR1 and CDR2 (germline): GTSNPN, SVGIG (reference sequence). The CDR3 sequence is CAWSVGVREQYF. The CDR3 coding sequence is TGTGCCTGGAGTGTAGGGGTAAGAGAGCAGTACTTC.

This rearrangement joins TRBV28 to TRBJ1-2; D remains ambiguous. The CDR3 is 13 amino acids. V was shortened by 6 bases and J by 5 bases, with 13 bases between the two germline ends. CDR1 is MDHEN, CDR2 SYDVKM, per germline. DNA for the CDR3: TGTGCCAGCAGCCAAACTAAGGCATATGGCTACACCTTC. It is translated as CASSQTKAYGYTF.

The chain uses TRBV5-1 and TRBJ2-1; D possibly corresponds to TRBD1 (5 bases). Germline V CDR1 and CDR2: SGHRS, YFSETQ. Deletions cut 3 bases from V and 11 bases from J, with 15 bases between. The CDR3 is made up of 13 amino acids. CDR3 DNA sequence: TGCGCCAGCAGCTCACAGGCTTCCGAAAAGCAGTTCTTC. It yields the protein CASSSQASEKQFF. The variable domain in full, completed from reference TRBV5-1 and TRBJ2-1, reads KAGVTQTPRYLIKTRGQQVTLSCSPISGHRSVSWYQQTPGQGLQFLFEYFSETQRNKGNFPGRFSGRQFSNSRSEMNVSTLELGDSALYLCASSSQASEKQFFGPGTRLTVL.

The genes are TRBV5-8 and TRBJ1-2; 8 nucleotides agree with TRBD1. The germline gives CDR1 SGHTS, CDR2 YDEGEE. The CDR3 runs to 13 residues. V dropped 0 bases and J dropped 9; count of bases not matched to a gene: 4. The CDR3 loop reads CASSLAGGGSYTF. CDR3 nucleotides: TGTGCCAGCAGCTTGGCAGGGGGCGGGAGCTACACCTTC.

The rearrangement links TRBV5-4 to TRBJ2-7; 10 bases agree with TRBD1. The CDR3 is made up of 16 amino acids. The V gene end was trimmed by 5 bases and the J gene end by 2 bases; junction bases not matched to a gene: 10. The germline V gene encodes CDR1 SGHNT and CDR2 YYREEE (reference sequence). The CDR3 is CASSLNPTGGTYEQYF. The CDR3, as DNA: TGTGCCAGCAGTTTAAATCCGACAGGGGGCACCTACGAGCAGTACTTC.

V is TRBV4-1 and J is TRBJ2-5; 12 nucleotides line up with TRBD2. This CDR3 has 21 residues. The junction had 21 bases not matched to a gene; V was cut back by 3 bases and J by 4 bases. CDR1 and CDR2 (germline): MGHRA, YSYEKL. The CDR3: CASSHMRAGLAGGLSGETQYF. CDR3 nucleotide sequence: TGCGCCAGCAGCCACATGAGGGCTGGTCTAGCGGGGGGGCTATCTGGAGAGACCCAGTACTTC.

The rearrangement links TRBV6-5 to TRBJ2-1; TRBD2 might be the D (6 bases). Trimming took off 6 bases at V and 1 base at J, with 13 bases between the two ends. There are 15 residues in the CDR3. Germline V gene sequence: CDR1 MNHEY, CDR2 SVGAGI. Here the CDR3 DNA reads TGTGCCAGCAGGGAGGGCGTGGAGTCCTACAATGAGCAGTTCTTC. This encodes CASREGVESYNEQFF.

This rearrangement joins TRBV5-1 to TRBJ2-5; 9 bases match TRBD2. The germline CDR1 and CDR2 sequences are SGHRS and YFSETQ. CDR3 size: 15 residues. V lost 1 base and J lost 2; bases outside the gene matches: 3. As DNA, the CDR3 is TGCGCCAGCAGCTTGCGGAGCGGGGGGCAAGAGACCCAGTACTTC. Its translation is CASSLRSGGQETQYF.

This rearrangement joins TRBV11-3 to TRBJ2-3, with 7 positions matching TRBD2. V lost 2 bases, J lost 0 bases, and 14 bases stayed unmatched. The CDR3 runs to 19 residues. CDR1 is SGHNT, CDR2 YENEEA, per germline. This CDR3 is CASSLTRETYESSTDTQYF. The CDR3 nucleotides are TGTGCCAGCAGCTTAACGCGGGAGACTTACGAATCTAGCACAGATACGCAGTATTTT.

The chain has TRBV10-3 and TRBJ1-2; no firm D call. CDR1 is ENHRY, CDR2 SYGVKD, per germline. V was trimmed by 4 bases and J by 4 bases, leaving 10 bases between them. The CDR3 has 13 residues. The DNA of the CDR3 is TGTGCCATCAGTGCCCCAGAATCCTATGGCTACACCTTC. Translating gives CAISAPESYGYTF.

V and J are TRBV10-3 and TRBJ2-1, with 12 bases that match TRBD2. The CDR3 contains 16 residues. Trimming at V came to 6 bases and at J to 4 bases, leaving 7 bases not matched to a gene. Per germline, CDR1 ENHRY and CDR2 SYGVKD. DNA of the CDR3: TGTGCCATCAGGGAGGGACTAGCGGGTCTGTACAATGAGCAGTTCTTC. It codes for CAIREGLAGLYNEQFF.

V gene TRBV18 combines with J gene TRBJ1-1; possibly TRBD1 for D (5 bases). Trimming left V 1 base short and J 0 bases short, with 15 bases between. Germline V gene lookup returns CDR1 KGHSH and CDR2 LQKENI. This CDR3 comprises 17 residues. CDR3 region: CASSPLGARMLNTEAFF. Here the CDR3 DNA reads TGTGCCAGCTCACCACTAGGGGCTCGAATGTTGAACACTGAAGCTTTCTTT.

V gene TRBV21-1 combines with J gene TRBJ2-1; the DNA was not used to check the table's D call, TRBD1. TRBV21-1 is a pseudogene. CDR3 length: 15 amino acids. The CDR3 region has the DNA TGTGCCAGCAGCAGGGGGGGACAGGTGATGAATGAGCAGTTCTTC. It is translated as CASSRGGQVMNEQFF.

The rearrangement joins TRBV29-1 to TRBJ2-5, with D hard to call. Germline V gene data show CDR1 as SQVTM and CDR2 as ANQGSEA. Trimming removed 3 bases at V and 4 bases at J, with 9 bases between. CDR3 length equals 12 residues. The CDR3 is CSVEVVGETQYF. The CDR3 bases are TGCAGCGTTGAGGTAGTTGGAGAGACCCAGTACTTC.

J is TRBJ1-6 and V is TRBV10-3; TRBD1 might be the D (6 bases). The V and J ends lost 0 bases and 7 bases respectively, with 10 bases between them. The CDR3 sequence is 15 residues long. Germline assignment: CDR1 ENHRY and CDR2 SYGVKD. This chain's CDR3 is CAISESRQDNSPLHF. The CDR3 DNA follows: TGTGCCATCAGTGAGTCGAGACAGGACAATTCACCCCTCCACTTT.